The rows below give T cell receptor beta chains drawn from one sample of a study of control samples from healthy donors and cancer patients. Some clones are missing from TCRdb's copy, which holds only in-frame ones; the method was immunoSEQ multiplex PCR. This table has 100,000 to 150,000 clones, 92% appearing once. The sequencing sample was made of blood. The receptor source for this set is a woman between 50 and 59 years old in good health. CDR3s include the opening cysteine and the closing phenylalanine or tryptophan. Each record gives: D gene, J gene, CDR3 length, clone size, V gene, CDR3 protein, CDR3 DNA. D genes are given only for firm matches. The size of a clone is reported for some rows only, either as once, few or many, or as a class for expanded clones.

NA TRBJ2-3 13 NA TRBV12-2 CASRPYNTDTQYF TGTGCAAGTCGACCTTATAATACAGATACGCAGTATTTT
NA TRBJ1-2 15 once TRBV27 CASTQTLRGDRGYTF TGTGCCAGCACACAGACGTTGAGGGGGGATAGAGGCTACACCTTC
TRBD2 TRBJ2-7 17 NA TRBV28 CASSLLGEGIGFYEQYF TGTGCCAGCAGTTTATTGGGGGAGGGGATTGGTTTCTACGAGCAGTACTTC
NA TRBJ2-7 14 NA TRBV6-5 CASSRTGGAYEQYF TGTGCCAGCAGTCGCACAGGGGGGGCCTACGAGCAGTACTTC
TRBD2 TRBJ2-3 14 NA TRBV28 CASRAGGGADTQYF TGTGCCAGCAGAGCGGGAGGCGGGGCAGATACGCAGTATTTT
TRBD2 TRBJ2-7 15 NA TRBV28 CASSTGLAGGYEQYF TGTGCCAGCAGTACGGGACTAGCGGGAGGGTACGAGCAGTACTTC
NA TRBJ2-3 15 NA TRBV6-1 CASSEEGQSTDTQYF TGTGCCAGCAGTGAAGAGGGGCAGAGCACAGATACGCAGTATTTT
NA TRBJ1-1 13 NA TRBV19 CASSTRGLSEAFF TGTGCCAGTAGTACCAGGGGCCTGAGTGAAGCTTTCTTT
TRBD2 TRBJ2-4 18 NA TRBV28 CASSLSGLAGAAKNIQYF TGTGCCAGCAGTTTATCGGGACTAGCGGGAGCAGCCAAAAACATTCAGTACTTC
NA TRBJ2-7 13 NA TRBV18 CASSPRGLEEQYF TGTGCCAGCTCCCCTAGGGGGTTGGAGGAGCAGTACTTC
NA TRBJ1-2 15 NA TRBV19 CASSISQGTNYGYTF TGTGCCAGTAGTATAAGTCAGGGGACAAACTATGGCTACACCTTC
NA TRBJ1-2 18 few TRBV15 CATSRDFSGGITNYGYTF TGTGCCACCAGCAGAGATTTTAGCGGCGGGATCACTAACTATGGCTACACCTTC
NA TRBJ1-5 14 once TRBV2 CASSDRGARQPQHF TGTGCCAGCAGTGACAGGGGTGCGCGCCAGCCCCAGCATTTT
TRBD2 TRBJ2-7 16 NA TRBV13 CASSANLAGVSYEQYF TGTGCCAGCAGCGCAAACCTAGCGGGAGTCTCCTACGAGCAGTACTTC
TRBD1 TRBJ1-2 14 once TRBV10-2 CASSPGTGVGGYTF TGCGCCAGCAGTCCCGGGACAGGGGTAGGCGGCTACACCTTC
NA TRBJ1-5 13 NA TRBV2 CASRGQQGQPQHF TGTGCCAGCAGGGGACAACAAGGACAGCCCCAGCATTTT
TRBD1 TRBJ1-5 15 once TRBV19 CASNLPGQGYQPQHF TGTGCCAGTAACCTACCGGGACAGGGATATCAGCCCCAGCATTTT
NA TRBJ1-1 15 few TRBV7-6 CASSLGFRMNTEAFF TGTGCCAGCAGCTTAGGGTTCCGAATGAACACTGAAGCTTTCTTT
NA TRBJ1-1 13 NA TRBV10-3 CAITGRMGTEAFF TGTGCCATCACCGGCAGGATGGGCACTGAAGCTTTCTTT
NA TRBJ1-3 15 once TRBV30 CAWSLHRDAGNTIYF TGTGCCTGGAGCCTACACAGGGACGCTGGAAACACCATATATTTT
TRBD1 TRBJ1-2 14 NA TRBV6-5 CASRGTGGGYGYTF TGTGCCAGCAGGGGGACAGGGGGCGGCTATGGCTACACCTTC
NA TRBJ1-6 12 NA TRBV30 CAWTINNSPLHF TGTGCCTGGACTATAAATAATTCACCCCTCCACTTT
NA TRBJ2-7 13 NA TRBV11-3 CASSIVEGGEQYF TGTGCCAGCAGCATAGTGGAGGGGGGCGAGCAGTACTTC
NA TRBJ2-7 13 few TRBV6-5 CASTKGYSYEQYF TGTGCCAGCACCAAGGGCTATTCCTACGAGCAGTACTTC
NA TRBJ1-1 15 NA TRBV19 CASPAGEGETAEAFF TGTGCCAGCCCCGCCGGGGAAGGGGAAACGGCTGAAGCTTTCTTT